This T cell receptor beta chain was profiled in a study of blood T cell repertoires in COVID-19 (dated by TCRdb to the early 2020s). In terms of the full investigation: Samples covering the acute and convalescent phases of COVID-19 were provided by collaborators in the United States, Italy and Spain. Sample metadata almost always included a de-identified subject ID, COVID-19 status, age in years and sex. Subjects who had been exposed to COVID-19, were actively infected with it, or had recovered from it provided the deeply sampled blood TCRbeta repertoires that made up the dataset. The prospective study material was composed of cDNA or gDNA derived from T cells, B-cell-depleted T cells, or PBMCs. Samples came from the ongoing ImmuneRACE study (first 160 participants) plus 1,254 subjects from 6 global collaborators. Where available, HLA class I and class II types were taken from metadata supplied by the sample provider and were not determined by assay-based typing. The repertoires were released in a freely available public database intended as a resource for research on the immune response to SARS-CoV-2. Broader findings and caveats from the paper: How much clinical and demographic metadata was included differed by source and by participant, and the metadata was provided uncurated.

This clone was counted between two and nine times. The specificity of this receptor is unknown. Base qualities were left out, and no much larger clone turns up one base away. The collaborating institutions used their own protocols to collect whole blood in K2EDTA tubes. For TCRbeta analysis, collaborator samples were shipped as frozen whole blood, as isolated PBMCs, or as DNA extracted from either sample type. CDR1 and CDR2 are read off the germline V gene as SGHTA and FQGNSA. The germline V end is reduced by 4 bases and the J end by 0 bases; junction bases left unmatched: 7. The CDR3 sequence holds 17 residues, the cysteine and phenylalanine included. Only the CDR3 DNA is retained, 51 bases long and in frame from the first base. TCRbeta CDR3 regions were amplified from genomic DNA using the immunoSEQ Assay, a bias-controlled multiplex PCR. In the source study's methods: Nucleated cell counts per sample were estimated from amplification of reference gene primers within the assay. Sequence reads were collapsed and filtered to measure the absolute abundance of every unique TCRbeta CDR3 rearrangement. Productive Simpson clonality was computed per sample as the square root of Simpson's diversity index over productive rearrangements. TCRdb provides this immuneACCESS table in a form limited to in-frame rearrangements. Some clones are lacking; in checked studies, under half of them reflect an unresolved V gene, and why the rest are absent is not known. V, J and clone size are those of that table, while D and trimming were read from the DNA. This sample is represented by tens of thousands of clones; approximately 84% of them were singletons. The ten largest clones represent about a tenth of the sample.

Sequenced input: peripheral blood. This TCR derives from a man in his 70s with active or convalescent COVID-19. The receptor chain draws on TRBV7-2 and TRBJ2-7, and 12 junctional nucleotides match TRBD2. The sequence in DNA is TGTGCCAGCAGCTACTCGGGACTAGCGGGCCGCTCCTACGAGCAGTACTTC. It encodes CASSYSGLAGRSYEQYF.